This TCR beta chain was identified in a study of OX40 agonist ivuxolimab in advanced cancers. About the research overall: Patients with prior anti-PD-1, anti-PD-L1 or anti-CTLA-4 therapy were eligible; 40% had some.

Produced via immunoSEQ multiplex PCR; TCRdb's table is partial and in-frame only. The sample lists 85,000 to 100,000 clones; around 85% were seen once. J lost 4 bases, V lost 5 bases, and 5 bases had no gene match. This CDR3 is built from 15 residues. In germline, CDR1 is SGHNT, CDR2 YENEEA. Sequencing was performed on CD4+ or CD8+ T cells sorted from blood, taken in a trial of the OX40 agonist ivuxolimab. The origin of this receptor is an adult with an advanced solid tumor such as melanoma, head and neck, liver or kidney cancer. The chain recombines TRBV11-3 with TRBJ2-1; 10 bases are shared with TRBD2. The CDR3 nucleotides are TGTGCCAGCAGCCCGGGACTAGCGAGTTACAATGAGCAGTTCTTC. Its translation is CASSPGLASYNEQFF.